This T cell receptor (beta chain) was sequenced for a study of shared clonotypes between healthy human individuals. Deletions cut 1 base from V and 4 bases from J, with 8 bases between. This CDR3 comprises 13 residues. Germline V CDR1 and CDR2: SGHNT, YYREEE (reference sequence). This table comes from immunoSEQ multiplex PCR, and its TCRdb copy is limited to in-frame clones, with some not included. The sample includes about 1 million clones, about 74% of them seen just once. This clone has only a few counts. The chain has TRBV5-4 and TRBJ1-1; no reliable D call. Specimen: memory CD4+ T cells sorted from blood. Subset described: CD45RA-negative fraction. This clonotype was sampled from a man younger than 30 in good health. In DNA, the CDR3 is TGTGCCAGCAGCTTGTTACCAGGCACTGAAGCTTTCTTT. The encoded protein is CASSLLPGTEAFF.